The present entry profiles one T cell receptor beta chain with its context. CDR1 is LGHDT and CDR2 is YNNKEL in the germline V gene (reference sequence). CDR3 length: 12 amino acids. Between the trimmed V and J ends, which lost 4 bases and 2 bases, there was a span of 2 bases. The sample is drawn from a study of control samples from healthy donors and cancer patients. The data were produced by immunoSEQ multiplex PCR, yet TCRdb's version contains in-frame clones alone and is incomplete. The repertoire has roughly 120,000 clones, about nine tenths of them found once; the top ten carry approximately 4%.

The sequenced sample consisted of blood. V and J are TRBV3-1 (or the pseudogene TRBV3-2) and TRBJ2-2; D is ambiguous. The receptor's source is a human donor in good health. The donor label of this sample is uncertain. CDR3 sequence reads: CASSLNTGELFF. The CDR3, as DNA: TGTGCCAGCAGCCTTAACACCGGGGAGCTGTTTTTT.